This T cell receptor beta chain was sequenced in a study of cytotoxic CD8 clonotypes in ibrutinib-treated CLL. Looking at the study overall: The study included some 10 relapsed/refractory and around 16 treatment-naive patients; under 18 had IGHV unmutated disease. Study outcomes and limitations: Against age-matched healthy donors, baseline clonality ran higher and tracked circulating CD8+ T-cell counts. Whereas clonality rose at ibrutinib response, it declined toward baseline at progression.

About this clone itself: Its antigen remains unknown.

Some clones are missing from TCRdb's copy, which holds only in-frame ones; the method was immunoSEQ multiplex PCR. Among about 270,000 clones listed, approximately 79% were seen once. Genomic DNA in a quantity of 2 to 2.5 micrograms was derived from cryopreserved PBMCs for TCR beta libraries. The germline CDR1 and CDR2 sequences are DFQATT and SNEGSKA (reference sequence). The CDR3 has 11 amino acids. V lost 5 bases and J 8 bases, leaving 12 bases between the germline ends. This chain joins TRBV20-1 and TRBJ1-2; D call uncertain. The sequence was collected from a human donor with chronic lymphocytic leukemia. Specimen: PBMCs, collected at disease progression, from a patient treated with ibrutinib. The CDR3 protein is CSARRDGGYTF. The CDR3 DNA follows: TGCAGTGCTCGGCGGGATGGCGGCTACACCTTC.